The 21 T cell receptor beta chains in this list originate from one sample, sequenced in a study of Graves' ophthalmopathy and Graves' hyperthyroidism. For repertoire sequencing, the TCR beta CDR3 regions were amplified from RNA transcripts. First-round RT-PCR with HTBI primers preceded a second-round multiplex PCR. MiXCR, applied by TCRdb to the multiplex PCR reads, yields one record per CDR3 protein. Of 500,000 to 800,000 distinct CDR3 sequences in the sample, about two fifths were seen once. The specimen was peripheral blood. These receptors originate from an adult man with Graves' ophthalmopathy.

In its sample, this clonotype was seen many times. The chain carries TRBV10-3 and TRBJ1-5; D possibly corresponds to TRBD1 (5 bases). The V end was cut by 2 bases, the J end by 0 bases, with 11 bases between. The CDR3 is 16 residues long. Germline loops: CDR1 ENHRY, CDR2 SYGVKD. The CDR3 region is CAISEGAGLSNQPQHF. In DNA form, the CDR3 reads TGTGCCATCAGTGAGGGAGCAGGGCTTAGCAATCAGCCCCAGCATTTT.

This chain uses TRBV6-5 with TRBJ2-6; 7 bases match TRBD2. V shed 6 bases, J shed 4 bases, and the junction held 9 bases outside the gene matches. This CDR3 comprises 16 residues. CDR1 is MNHEY, CDR2 SVGAGI, per germline. The DNA of the CDR3 is TGTGCCAGCAGAGCCTCTCGTAGCGGGGGGGCCAACGTCCTGACTTTC. As protein: CASRASRSGGANVLTF.

The chain is built from TRBV29-1 and TRBJ1-2; 7 positions agree with TRBD1. The CDR3 covers 13 residues. V shed 7 bases, J shed 3 bases, and the junction held 8 bases outside the gene matches. The V gene's germline CDR1 is SQVTM and CDR2 ANQGSEA. The CDR3 nucleotides are TGCAGCGCCGTCGGGGGACAGCACTATGGCTACACCTTC. Amino acids: CSAVGGQHYGYTF.

This clonotype was observed a few times. The V and J genes are TRBV3-1 and TRBJ1-2; perhaps TRBD1 as D (6 bases). Trimming took 1 base from V and 2 from J, leaving 11 bases between them. Looked up from germline, CDR1 is LGHDT and CDR2 is YNNKEL (reference sequence). The CDR3 is 15 amino acids. Here the CDR3 reads CASSQATGYNYGYTF. In nucleotides, the CDR3 is TGTGCCAGCAGCCAAGCTACAGGGTACAACTATGGCTACACCTTC.

The V and J genes are TRBV20-1 and TRBJ2-7; 9 positions agree with TRBD1. The CDR3 spans 11 residues. In germline, CDR1 is DFQATT, CDR2 SNEGSKA (reference sequence). V gave up 1 base and J gave up 12 bases; unmatched junction bases: 4. Written as DNA, the CDR3 is TGCAGTGCTAGAGGGGACAGGGAGGCGTACTTC. This translates into CSARGDREAYF.

This clonotype was seen only a few times. V usage is TRBV7-9 and J usage is TRBJ2-7; 7 bases agree with TRBD1. The CDR3 totals 13 residues. CDR1 is SEHNR, CDR2 FQNEAQ, per germline (reference sequence). The V gene end was trimmed by 6 bases and the J gene end by 3 bases; junction bases not matched to a gene: 5. CDR3 residues: CASSYTGVYEQYF. In DNA, the CDR3 is TGTGCCAGCAGTTACACAGGGGTCTACGAGCAGTACTTC.

This clonotype was seen more than once but under ten times. The rearrangement joins TRBV9 to TRBJ2-2; D not certain. The CDR3 has 16 residues. Germline CDR1 and CDR2: SGDLS and YYNGEE. The V and J ends lost 0 bases and 0 bases respectively, with 9 bases between them. DNA of the CDR3: TGTGCCAGCAGCGTAGGAGCGAGCCCGAACACCGGGGAGCTGTTTTTT. This codes for CASSVGASPNTGELFF.

This clonotype was observed a few times. The rearrangement links TRBV13 to TRBJ2-7; D is unclear. Germline loops: CDR1 PRHDT, CDR2 FYEKMQ (reference sequence). Trimming left V 5 bases short and J 9 bases short, with 17 bases between. This CDR3 has 13 residues. The CDR3 region has the DNA TGTGCCAGCAGCCCTTACGGCCGCGGCGGGCAGTACTTC. Amino acids: CASSPYGRGGQYF.

This clonotype was seen ten or more times. The chain combines TRBV10-3 with TRBJ1-1, with D unresolved. The germline gives CDR1 ENHRY, CDR2 SYGVKD. The CDR3 is 17 amino acids. The V end lost 10 bases, the J end lost 0 bases, and 24 bases lay between the germline ends. CDR3 protein: CASRPVLKGGMNTEAFF. The CDR3 nucleotides are TGTGCCAGCAGGCCCGTACTAAAGGGCGGAATGAACACTGAAGCTTTCTTT.

This clonotype was counted many times. J is TRBJ1-5 and V is TRBV7-2; maybe TRBD1 (5 bases). The CDR3 is made up of 15 amino acids. CDR1 is SGHTA, CDR2 FQGNSA, per germline. V was pared by 5 bases and J by 0 bases, with 11 bases between. This chain's CDR3 is CASSPRRGSNQPQHF. In nucleotides, the CDR3 is TGTGCCAGCAGCCCCAGGAGGGGTAGCAATCAGCCCCAGCATTTT. The full variable domain, with the rest looked up from reference TRBV7-2 and TRBJ1-5, is GAGVSQSPSNKVTEKGKDVELRCDPISGHTALYWYRQSLGQGLEFLIYFQGNSAPDKSGLPSDRFSAERTGGSVSTLTIQRTQQEDSAVYLCASSPRRGSNQPQHFGDGTRLSIL.

The chain links TRBV11-2 to TRBJ2-7; D unresolved. TRBJ2-1 explains the end of the DNA better; the J call may be wrong. Germline CDR1 SGHAT, CDR2 FQNNGV. The CDR3 totals 14 residues. The CDR3 sequence: CASSLVGTPNEQFF. The CDR3 DNA is TGTGCCAGCAGCTTAGTTGGCACTCCCAATGAGCAGTTCTTC.

Concerning this clonotype: One end of the junction does not line up with germline, which may come from a read error. This chain uses TRBV11-3 with TRBJ2-7, with D possibly being TRBD2 (5 bases). Germline V gene sequence: CDR1 SGHNT, CDR2 YENEEA. The CDR3 sequence is 15 residues long. The CDR3 spells CAGSSRRTGSYEQYF. Here the CDR3 DNA reads TGTGCCGGCAGCTCCCGCCGGACTGGCTCCTACGAGCAGTACTTC.

This clonotype was counted at least ten times. This chain joins TRBV7-9 and TRBJ1-1; 9 bases match TRBD1. Losses at the gene ends were 5 bases for V and 4 bases for J; bases not matched to a gene: 5. The CDR3 is 14 amino acids. CDR1 and CDR2 from the germline V gene are SEHNR and FQNEAQ (reference sequence). The CDR3 DNA is TGTGCCAGCAGCCAGACAGGGGGAATCACTGAAGCTTTCTTT. Protein: CASSQTGGITEAFF.

To note about this clonotype: As the CDR3 is not closed by the conserved phenylalanine or tryptophan, this likely results from a read error. This chain connects TRBV5-1 to TRBJ2-7; 7 bases align to TRBD1. This CDR3 has 14 amino acids. Germline-derived CDR1 and CDR2 are SGHRS and YFSETQ. V shed 3 bases and J 3 bases; nucleotides not matched to a gene: 6. The CDR3 DNA follows: TGCGCCAGCAGCTCCGGGACAGTGAGCTACGAGCAGTACCTC. It codes for CASSSGTVSYEQYL.

In this sample, this clonotype turned up a few times. The chain recombines TRBV2 with TRBJ1-1; D is unclear. CDR3 size: 14 residues. The V gene lost 5 bases and the J gene lost 1 base, with 11 bases spanning the gap. Germline V lookup: CDR1 SNHLY, CDR2 FYNNEI. CDR3 in amino acids: CASSLWAKNTEAFF. The CDR3 region has the DNA TGTGCCAGCAGTTTATGGGCCAAGAACACTGAAGCTTTCTTT.

On this clonotype itself: One junction end disagrees with the germline gene, perhaps due to a read error. The chain has TRBV25-1 and TRBJ1-4; 9 bases align to TRBD1. This CDR3 contains 15 residues. Looked up from germline, CDR1 is MGHDK and CDR2 is SYGVNS. This CDR3 is CASSQPRTGEPKLFF. The CDR3 DNA sequence: TGCGCCAGCAGCCAACCCAGGACAGGGGAGCCAAAACTGTTTTTT.

This clonotype was seen a handful of times. The chain combines TRBV7-9 with TRBJ2-7; TRBD1 aligns across 7 bases. Losses at the gene ends were 5 bases for V and 0 bases for J; bases not matched to a gene: 10. CDR3 length equals 16 residues. CDR1 and CDR2 (germline): SEHNR, FQNEAQ (reference sequence). The CDR3 DNA is TGTGCCAGCAGCCCACGGCAGGGGGACAGCTCCTACGAGCAGTACTTC. Amino acids: CASSPRQGDSSYEQYF.

J is TRBJ1-2 and V is TRBV19, with 9 bases matching TRBD1. The germline gives CDR1 LNHDA, CDR2 SQIVND (reference sequence). The junction had 11 bases not matched to a gene; V was cut back by 10 bases and J by 2 bases. This CDR3 spans 15 amino acids. The CDR3 region has the DNA TGTGCCACTACGGACAGGGGTGCGGGGAACTATGGCTACACCTTC. Protein: CATTDRGAGNYGYTF. The full variable domain, its missing parts supplied by reference TRBV19 and TRBJ1-2, is DGGITQSPKYLFRKEGQNVTLSCEQNLNHDAMYWYRQDPGQGLRLIYYSQIVNDFQKGDIAEGYSVSREKKESFPLTVTSAQKNPTAFYLCATTDRGAGNYGYTFGSGTRLTVV.

In this sample, this clonotype turned up many times. The chain links TRBV24-1 to TRBJ2-7, with 8 bases matching TRBD1. The junction had 5 bases not matched to a gene; V was cut back by 4 bases and J by 1 base. CDR3 length: 15 amino acids. The germline V gene encodes CDR1 KGHDR and CDR2 SFDVKD. CDR3 DNA sequence: TGTGCCACCAGTGACCCCCAGGGGGCTTCCTACGAGCAGTACTTC. The encoded protein is CATSDPQGASYEQYF.

This clonotype has at least ten counts. This sequence joins TRBV20-1 and TRBJ2-7; D call uncertain. Trimming took 3 bases from V and 0 from J, leaving 9 bases between them. This CDR3 has 13 amino acids. Germline V gene data show CDR1 as DFQATT and CDR2 as SNEGSKA (reference sequence). The CDR3: CSARSADSYEQYF. In nucleotides, the CDR3 is TGCAGTGCTAGGTCAGCTGACTCCTACGAGCAGTACTTC.

This clonotype has at least ten counts. The chain couples TRBV7-9 to TRBJ1-6; the D is unclear. This CDR3 is 14 amino acids long. Germline V gene lookup returns CDR1 SEHNR and CDR2 FQNEAQ (reference sequence). V lost 5 bases and J 6 bases, leaving 11 bases between the germline ends. CDR3 coding DNA: TGTGCCAGCAGCAGCGGGCCGATTAATTCACCCCTCCACTTT. This encodes CASSSGPINSPLHF.